This T cell receptor (beta chain) was profiled in a study of blood T cell repertoires in COVID-19. Across the whole study: Spain, Italy and the United States supplied samples that represented acute and convalescent COVID-19. T cells, B-cell-depleted T cells, or PBMCs provided the cDNA or gDNA that served as material.

The CDR3 has 13 residues. Germline CDR1 reads SGHRS; CDR2 reads YFSETQ. V shed 4 bases, J shed 6 bases, and the junction held 4 bases outside the gene matches. Seattle cases were enrolled at active infection and followed longitudinally. As processed by the authors: Estimation of nucleated cell counts relied on the amplification of reference gene primers. Method: immunoSEQ multiplex PCR; TCRdb's copy keeps in-frame clones and lacks some. The D gene and trimming were derived from the DNA, and the V and J assignments and clone size from that table. The data show under 95,000 clones, approximately 89% seen once.

This TCR was recovered from a man over 45 with COVID-19, enrolled during active disease. Sequencing was performed on peripheral blood. The gene calls are TRBV5-1 and TRBJ1-2; TRBD1 matches 9 bases. The CDR3 spells CASSEGQGNGYTF. CDR3 bases: TGCGCCAGCAGCGAAGGACAGGGGAATGGCTACACCTTC.